This T cell receptor beta chain emerged from a study of blood T cell repertoires in COVID-19. Symptom resolution, clearance, or two negative PCRs marked donors in Cohort 3 as recovered. Trimming pared 8 bases from V and 5 bases from J, leaving 10 bases between. The CDR3 spans 12 residues. Assay: immunoSEQ multiplex PCR; the TCRdb copy retains only in-frame clones and omits some. The table includes 310,000 or so clones, 87% detected once. This clone was observed a few times. This chain uses TRBV12-3 or TRBV12-4 with TRBJ1-3, with D unclear. Sequencing input: PBMCs or T cells enriched from blood (not recorded which). This clonotype was obtained from a woman between 35 and 50 years old who had recovered from COVID-19. CDR3 protein: CASSGYRNTIYF. CDR3 in DNA: TGTGCCAGCTCGGGGTATAGAAACACCATATATTTT.